Each of the 32 T cell receptor beta chains below was sequenced from the same sample in a study of blood T cell repertoires in COVID-19. Generated by immunoSEQ multiplex PCR, the TCRdb table keeps only in-frame clones and is missing some. The top ten clones hold approximately 5.6% of a sample with roughly 120,000 clones, over 65% of them seen once. The sample consisted of peripheral blood. The receptor set was obtained from a man aged 70 or older with acute or convalescent COVID-19.

This clone was recorded once. The gene calls are TRBV3-1 (or the pseudogene TRBV3-2) and TRBJ1-5, with TRBD1 matching 8 bases. The CDR3 has 16 amino acids. CDR1 is LGHDT, CDR2 YNNKEL, per germline (reference sequence). V shed 0 bases, J shed 2 bases, and the junction held 3 bases outside the gene matches. The CDR3 protein is CASSQDGGQGNQPQHF. The CDR3, as DNA: TGTGCCAGCAGCCAAGATGGGGGACAGGGCAATCAGCCCCAGCATTTT.

This clone was seen once. The rearrangement links TRBV11-3 to TRBJ2-1; D perhaps matches TRBD1 (5 bases). V lost 0 bases to trimming and J lost 0 bases, with 12 bases between them. The CDR3 is 17 residues long. Germline V gives CDR1 SGHNT, CDR2 YENEEA. The CDR3 DNA reads as TGTGCCAGCAGCTTAGAGGGGCAGCTGAGCTCCTACAATGAGCAGTTCTTC. Amino acid sequence: CASSLEGQLSSYNEQFF.

The chain is built from TRBV6-5 and TRBJ1-6, with 7 positions matching TRBD1. The CDR3 loop spans 13 amino acids. Germline lookup yields CDR1 MNHEY and CDR2 SVGAGI. With V trimmed by 0 bases and J by 15 bases, 5 bases remained unmatched. The CDR3 DNA sequence: TGTGCCAGCAGTTACTCTGGACAGGAAGGCCTCCACTTT. It encodes CASSYSGQEGLHF.

This clone was observed a single time. This chain joins TRBV7-9 and TRBJ1-5, with TRBD1 identical over 8 bases. Germline loops: CDR1 SEHNR, CDR2 FQNEAQ (reference sequence). V lost 4 bases and J lost 4; bases outside the gene matches: 3. The CDR3 runs 14 residues. CDR3 protein: CASSSDRDNQPQHF. In DNA form, the CDR3 reads TGTGCCAGCAGCTCGGACAGGGATAATCAGCCCCAGCATTTT.

The rearrangement joins TRBV19 to TRBJ1-2; D is uncertain. Germline-derived CDR1 and CDR2 are LNHDA and SQIVND (reference sequence). V was trimmed by 6 bases and J by 3 bases, leaving 14 bases between them. CDR3 length: 14 amino acids. CDR3 DNA: TGTGCCAGTAGGTACGTCCGAACGGACTATGGCTACACCTTC. Translating it yields CASRYVRTDYGYTF.

This chain uses TRBV10-2 with TRBJ1-1, with 7 positions matching TRBD1. The germline gives CDR1 WSHSY, CDR2 SAAADI. V dropped 8 bases and J dropped 5; count of bases not matched to a gene: 8. The CDR3 loop spans 13 amino acids. CDR3 DNA sequence: TGCGCCAGCTCGACAGGGAACTTGACTGAAGCTTTCTTT. It translates to CASSTGNLTEAFF.

V is TRBV10-3 and J is TRBJ2-7; TRBD2 matches 9 bases. The CDR3 loop spans 14 amino acids. Germline trimming cut 4 bases from V and 6 bases from J; bases unmatched to any gene: 7. Germline CDR1 reads ENHRY; CDR2 reads SYGVKD. In nucleotides, the CDR3 is TGTGCCATCAGTGGGAAGCGGGAGGACCCCGAGCAGTACTTC. Translating gives CAISGKREDPEQYF.

The genes are TRBV11-3 and TRBJ2-1; tentative D call: TRBD1 (7 bases). Between the trimmed V and J ends, which lost 4 bases and 8 bases, there was a span of 18 bases. Germline CDR1 SGHNT, CDR2 YENEEA. The CDR3 has 15 residues. The CDR3 DNA is TGTGCCAGCAGCTCCCCCAGGGGGGAGCATGATGAGCAGTTCTTC. It codes for CASSSPRGEHDEQFF. Full variable domain (outside the CDR3, taken from reference TRBV11-3 and TRBJ2-1): EAGVVQSPRYKIIEKKQPVAFWCNPISGHNTLYWYLQNLGQGPELLIRYENEEAVDDSQLPKDRFSAERLKGVDSTLKIQPAELGDSAVYLCASSSPRGEHDEQFFGPGTRLTVL.

The chain has TRBV9 and TRBJ2-2, with 7 bases identical to TRBD2. The length of the CDR3 is 14 residues. Looked up from germline, CDR1 is SGDLS and CDR2 is YYNGEE. With V trimmed by 0 bases and J by 5 bases, 1 base remained unmatched. The CDR3 region is CASSVVGRTGELFF. The CDR3 nucleotides are TGTGCCAGCAGCGTAGTCGGGAGGACCGGGGAGCTGTTTTTT.

This chain uses TRBV5-1 with TRBJ2-1; 7 positions agree with TRBD2. This CDR3 contains 14 residues. Germline loops: CDR1 SGHRS, CDR2 YFSETQ. The junction had 9 bases not matched to a gene; V was cut back by 7 bases and J by 5 bases. The CDR3 protein is CASGLMGGDNEQFF. DNA of the CDR3: TGCGCCAGCGGTTTGATGGGAGGGGACAATGAGCAGTTCTTC.

The chain has TRBV20-1 and TRBJ2-3, with 7 nucleotides matching TRBD2. CDR1 is DFQATT and CDR2 is SNEGSKA in the germline V gene (reference sequence). There are 18 residues in the CDR3. V was pared by 3 bases and J by 0 bases, with 15 bases of the junction left unmatched. CDR3 amino acids: CSASFGGWDGSSTDTQYF. Written as DNA, the CDR3 is TGCAGTGCTAGTTTCGGGGGGTGGGACGGATCTAGCACAGATACGCAGTATTTT.

Written as DNA, the CDR3 is TGCGCCAGCAGCCTTGGGACTAGCGGAGCTTACGAGCAGTACTTC. Translating gives CASSLGTSGAYEQYF. The chain couples TRBV5-1 to TRBJ2-7; 11 bases align to TRBD2. Trimming removed 4 bases from V and 4 bases from J; junction bases left unmatched: 7. The germline V gene encodes CDR1 SGHRS and CDR2 YFSETQ. This CDR3 is 15 amino acids long.

V usage is TRBV30 and J usage is TRBJ1-6; D is undetermined. Germline-derived CDR1 and CDR2 are GTSNPN and SVGIG (reference sequence). Trimming removed 0 bases at V and 5 bases at J, with 5 bases between. The CDR3 has 13 amino acids. CDR3 in amino acids: CAWSVLDNSPLHF. CDR3 sequence (DNA): TGTGCCTGGAGTGTACTAGATAATTCACCCCTCCACTTT. Filled out from reference TRBV30 and TRBJ1-6, the complete variable domain reads SQTIHQWPATLVQPVGSPLSLECTVEGTSNPNLYWYRQAAGRGLQLLFYSVGIGQISSEVPQNLSASRPQDRQFILSSKKLLLSDSGFYLCAWSVLDNSPLHFGNGTRLTVT.

The chain uses TRBV7-3 and TRBJ1-1; D is unclear. The CDR3 covers 13 residues. In germline, CDR1 is SGHTA, CDR2 FQGTGA. The ends were cut back, 4 bases at V and 5 bases at J, with 11 bases in the middle. CDR3 in amino acids: CASSWKSRTEAFF. Here the CDR3 DNA reads TGTGCCAGCAGCTGGAAAAGCAGGACTGAAGCTTTCTTT.

V usage is TRBV7-2 and J usage is TRBJ2-3, with D possibly matching TRBD1 (7 bases). CDR3 length: 15 residues. The V end was cut by 5 bases, the J end by 3 bases, with 15 bases between. Per germline, CDR1 SGHTA and CDR2 FQGNSA. The CDR3 sequence: CASSLEGARTDTQYF. In DNA form, the CDR3 reads TGTGCCAGCAGCCTGGAGGGGGCGCGTACAGATACGCAGTATTTT.

The chain employs TRBV11-1 and TRBJ2-5, with a weak D call TRBD2 (5 bases). The CDR3 runs to 14 residues. Germline V CDR1 and CDR2: SGHAT, FQDESV (reference sequence). V lost 6 bases and J 2 bases, leaving 13 bases between the germline ends. The CDR3 DNA reads as TGTGCCAGCAGTCCCGGACTGTCACAAGAGACCCAGTACTTC. Encoded protein: CASSPGLSQETQYF.

Many counts were recorded for this clone. The rearrangement uses TRBV3-1 (or the pseudogene TRBV3-2) and TRBJ2-1; 9 bases map to TRBD2. Trimming cost V 2 bases and J 10 bases; bases outside gene matches: 0. Germline CDR1 LGHDT, CDR2 YNNKEL (reference sequence). The CDR3 has 12 residues. The CDR3 coding sequence is TGTGCCAGCAGCCAAACTAGCGGGGAGCAGTTCTTC. Its protein is CASSQTSGEQFF.

The chain carries TRBV11-2 and TRBJ1-1; unclear D gene. The CDR3 is 17 residues long. The germline V and J ends were trimmed by 5 bases and 4 bases, with 23 bases remaining between them. CDR1 is SGHAT and CDR2 is FQNNGV in the germline V gene. The DNA for the CDR3 is TGTGCCAGCAGCCCGCGGGGAGGGCGTATGCTAGGCACTGAAGCTTTCTTT. This translates into CASSPRGGRMLGTEAFF. Drawing the rest from reference TRBV11-2 and TRBJ1-1, the complete variable domain is EAGVAQSPRYKIIEKRQSVAFWCNPISGHATLYWYQQILGQGPKLLIQFQNNGVVDDSQLPKDRFSAERLKGVDSTLKIQPAKLEDSAVYLCASSPRGGRMLGTEAFFGQGTRLTVV.

This chain connects TRBV19 to TRBJ1-4; TRBD1 aligns across 8 bases. V shed 2 bases, J shed 8 bases, and the junction held 16 bases outside the gene matches. Germline V CDR1 and CDR2: LNHDA, SQIVND (reference sequence). The CDR3 runs 18 residues. CDR3 sequence reads: CASSIPPADRGWDEKLFF. CDR3 nucleotides: TGTGCCAGTAGTATACCCCCGGCTGACAGGGGTTGGGACGAAAAACTGTTTTTT.

The sample holds a few counts of this clone. The chain uses TRBV29-1 and TRBJ2-1, with no clear D. Germline V gene data show CDR1 as SQVTM and CDR2 as ANQGSEA. Deletions cut 3 bases from V and 9 bases from J, with 6 bases between. This CDR3 has 10 amino acids. The CDR3 loop reads CSVDRGEQFF. DNA of the CDR3: TGCAGCGTTGATAGAGGTGAGCAGTTCTTC.

This clone was detected a few times. V and J are TRBV28 and TRBJ1-5, with TRBD1 matching over 10 bases. The junction had 8 bases not matched to a gene; V was cut back by 6 bases and J by 6 bases. The CDR3 sequence is 15 residues long. In germline, CDR1 is MDHEN, CDR2 SYDVKM. As DNA, the CDR3 is TGTGCCAGCAGCCCGCGACAGGGGGCGAGTCAGCCCCAGCATTTT. Protein sequence: CASSPRQGASQPQHF.

The DNA of the CDR3 is TGTGCCAGCAGTTCCAAGGGACAGCCTATGAACACTGAAGCTTTCTTT. As protein: CASSSKGQPMNTEAFF. This sequence joins TRBV27 and TRBJ1-1; 7 bases map to TRBD1. V shed 4 bases, J shed 0 bases, and the junction held 8 bases outside the gene matches. CDR3 size: 16 residues. Per germline, CDR1 MNHEY and CDR2 SMNVEV (reference sequence).

This chain uses TRBV6-6 with TRBJ1-1; D is unresolved. Germline V lookup: CDR1 MNHNY, CDR2 SVGAGI (reference sequence). V shed 8 bases and J shed 11 bases, with 21 bases lying between them. The CDR3 runs 13 residues. The CDR3 coding sequence is TGTGCCAGCCGCCAAGAACCGGGAGACACCGCTTTCTTT. This encodes CASRQEPGDTAFF.

This chain uses TRBV5-4 with TRBJ1-1, with 7 positions matching TRBD1. Germline values: CDR1 SGHNT, CDR2 YYREEE (reference sequence). CDR3 size: 14 residues. After removal of 5 bases from V and 7 bases from J, the junction contained 11 bases not matched to a gene. The CDR3 region is CASRPQGDSGEAFF. CDR3 nucleotides: TGTGCCAGCAGACCCCAGGGGGATTCAGGTGAAGCTTTCTTT.

This chain uses TRBV5-5 with TRBJ2-7; TRBD2 matches at 8 bases. The ends lost 2 bases at V and 2 bases at J; junction bases unmatched: 0. CDR3 size: 13 residues. CDR1 is SGHKS, CDR2 YYEKEE, per germline (reference sequence). CDR3 sequence (DNA): TGTGCCAGCAGCTTCGGGGGGGCCTACGAGCAGTACTTC. It is translated as CASSFGGAYEQYF.

This clone was recorded a few times. The V and J genes are TRBV19 and TRBJ1-1, with 7 nucleotides matching TRBD1. This CDR3 has 17 amino acids. Germline assignment: CDR1 LNHDA and CDR2 SQIVND (reference sequence). Trimming cost V 1 base and J 0 bases; bases outside gene matches: 8. The CDR3 sequence is CASSIGGDRSMNTEAFF. The CDR3 nucleotides are TGTGCCAGTAGTATAGGCGGGGACAGAAGTATGAACACTGAAGCTTTCTTT.

This clone was detected only once. The genes are TRBV6-5 and TRBJ1-1, with D hard to call. Trimming left V 6 bases short and J 3 bases short, with 11 bases between. Germline V gene lookup returns CDR1 MNHEY and CDR2 SVGAGI. This CDR3 is 13 amino acids long. This chain's CDR3 is CASRKNEYTEAFF. The CDR3 DNA reads TGTGCCAGCAGAAAGAATGAGTACACTGAAGCTTTCTTT.

V is TRBV7-2 and J is TRBJ2-3, with D maybe TRBD2 (5 bases). The germline gives CDR1 SGHTA, CDR2 FQGNSA. The ends were cut back, 1 base at V and 3 bases at J, with 5 bases in the middle. CDR3 length equals 13 residues. The DNA of the CDR3 is TGTGCCAGCAGCTTAGAGCGGACAGATACGCAGTATTTT. Translation gives CASSLERTDTQYF.

The chain employs TRBV19 and TRBJ2-2; perhaps TRBD1 as D (5 bases). The germline V gene has CDR1 LNHDA and CDR2 SQIVND (reference sequence). The CDR3 is 16 residues long. V was clipped by 1 base and J by 0 bases, with 9 bases between them. The CDR3 DNA is TGTGCCAGTAGTATAGTCGACAGCACGAACACCGGGGAGCTGTTTTTT. Translated: CASSIVDSTNTGELFF.

The gene calls are TRBV24-1 and TRBJ2-5; TRBD1 matches at 7 bases. Germline assignment: CDR1 KGHDR and CDR2 SFDVKD. The CDR3 loop spans 14 amino acids. With V trimmed by 4 bases and J by 3 bases, 4 bases remained unmatched. The DNA for the CDR3 is TGTGCCACCAGTGACCCGGGGACAGAAGAGACCCAGTACTTC. It specifies CATSDPGTEETQYF.

The chain links TRBV12-3 or TRBV12-4 to TRBJ1-1; TRBD1 aligns across 7 bases. There are 13 residues in the CDR3. J gave up 1 base and V 8 bases, and 4 bases lay outside the gene matches. In DNA form, the CDR3 reads TGTGCCAGCCGTAGACAGGGGAACACTGAAGCTTTCTTT. Translating it yields CASRRQGNTEAFF.

Here the CDR3 reads CASGTVTEKLFF. In nucleotides, the CDR3 is TGTGCCAGCGGGACAGTTACTGAAAAACTGTTTTTT. The chain recombines TRBV3-1 (or the pseudogene TRBV3-2) with TRBJ1-4, with 7 bases lining up with TRBD1. The CDR3 is 12 residues long. V was clipped by 8 bases and J by 7 bases; unmatched bases: 4. In germline, CDR1 is LGHDT, CDR2 YNNKEL (reference sequence).